Presented here are 25 T cell receptor beta chains from one specimen sequenced in a study of cytomegalovirus exposure and HLA in healthy donors. Sequencing was performed with immunoSEQ multiplex PCR; in TCRdb, only in-frame clones are kept and a portion is missing. Of over 200,000 clones listed, 75% to 90% are singletons. The sample was PBMCs. These receptors were taken from a woman aged 18-29 years in good health and CMV-seronegative.

The V gene is TRBV6-5, the J gene TRBJ2-3; tentatively, D is TRBD2 (6 bases). Per the germline V gene, CDR1 is MNHEY and CDR2 is SVGAGI. The CDR3 runs 15 residues. V lost 2 bases, J lost 4 bases, and 13 bases lay in between. The CDR3 DNA is TGTGCCAGCAGTTACAATACGGGAGTACCAGATACGCAGTATTTT. Residues: CASSYNTGVPDTQYF.

V gene TRBV5-6 combines with J gene TRBJ2-1; no reliable D call. This CDR3 comprises 13 residues. The germline V gene has CDR1 SGHDT and CDR2 YYEEEE. The germline V and J ends were trimmed by 1 base and 6 bases, with 8 bases remaining between them. CDR3 nucleotide sequence: TGTGCCAGCAGCTTGATCCCGAGCAATGAGCAGTTCTTC. This translates into CASSLIPSNEQFF.

The chain employs TRBV13 and TRBJ2-1; no reliable D call. Germline CDR1 reads PRHDT; CDR2 reads FYEKMQ (reference sequence). The CDR3 covers 15 residues. Trimming removed 5 bases from V and 0 bases from J, with 11 bases in between. The CDR3 protein is CASSRTESSYNEQFF. CDR3 DNA: TGTGCCAGCAGCCGGACGGAGAGCTCCTACAATGAGCAGTTCTTC.

The rearrangement joins TRBV7-8 to TRBJ2-2; a weak D match, TRBD1 (6 bases). The ends were cut back, 7 bases at V and 1 base at J, with 13 bases in the middle. Germline-derived CDR1 and CDR2 are SGHVS and FQNEAQ. There are 15 residues in the CDR3. The CDR3 DNA follows: TGTGCCAGCAACCACCGGGACAAGAACACCGGGGAGCTGTTTTTT. Its protein product is CASNHRDKNTGELFF. Combining the CDR3 with reference TRBV7-8 and TRBJ2-2 gives the whole variable domain GAGVSQSPRYKVAKRGQDVALRCDPISGHVSLFWYQQALGQGPEFLTYFQNEAQLDKSGLPSDRFFAERPEGSVSTLKIQRTQQEDSAVYLCASNHRDKNTGELFFGEGSRLTVL.

V gene TRBV7-9 combines with J gene TRBJ1-4, with D perhaps matching TRBD1 (5 bases). This CDR3 is 14 amino acids long. The germline CDR1 and CDR2 sequences are SEHNR and FQNEAQ (reference sequence). Deletions cut 4 bases from V and 3 bases from J, with 9 bases between. The CDR3 region has the DNA TGTGCCAGCAGCTCAGGGTGGGCTAATGAAAAACTGTTTTTT. This encodes CASSSGWANEKLFF.

The J gene is TRBJ1-5, the V gene TRBV28; D gene ambiguous. Germline V gives CDR1 MDHEN, CDR2 SYDVKM. This CDR3 region has 13 residues. V lost 1 base and J 0 bases, leaving 1 base between the germline ends. The CDR3 coding sequence is TGTGCCAGCAGTTTATATAGCAATCAGCCCCAGCATTTT. Residues: CASSLYSNQPQHF.

The chain carries TRBV5-1 and TRBJ1-2, with a possible D match to TRBD1 (5 bases). CDR3 length equals 13 residues. V lost 4 bases and J lost 4, with 11 bases in between. In germline, CDR1 is SGHRS, CDR2 YFSETQ. CDR3 region: CASSPTGPYGYTF. As DNA, the CDR3 is TGCGCCAGCAGCCCAACAGGCCCCTATGGCTACACCTTC.

This chain joins TRBV6-4 and TRBJ2-3; D tentatively fits TRBD1 or TRBD2 (7 bases each). Trimming left V 2 bases short and J 3 bases short, with 12 bases between. The V gene's germline CDR1 is MRHNA and CDR2 SNTAGT. CDR3 length equals 15 residues. CDR3 protein: CASSDGQGGTDTQYF. CDR3 bases: TGTGCCAGCAGTGACGGCCAGGGGGGGACAGATACGCAGTATTTT.

This chain joins TRBV5-5 and TRBJ2-6; D is unclear. The CDR3 sequence is 16 residues long. Trimming took 2 bases from V and 0 from J, leaving 9 bases between them. CDR1 and CDR2 from the germline V gene are SGHKS and YYEKEE (reference sequence). This CDR3 is CASSFASSSGANVLTF. The CDR3 nucleotides read TGTGCCAGCAGCTTCGCCTCCTCCTCTGGGGCCAACGTCCTGACTTTC.

This clone came up once. The rearrangement joins TRBV18 to TRBJ2-7; D is perhaps TRBD2 (6 bases). Trimming stripped 6 bases from V and 7 bases from J, with 16 bases between. The germline V gene encodes CDR1 KGHSH and CDR2 LQKENI. The CDR3 loop spans 13 amino acids. CDR3 in amino acids: CASSPIDGGEQYF. The CDR3 region has the DNA TGTGCCAGCTCCCCCATAGACGGAGGGGAGCAGTACTTC.

This clone was picked up a small number of times. Other DNA sequences from this sample encode an identical CDR3 as well. The chain joins TRBV5-1 to TRBJ1-2; unclear D gene. V shed 0 bases and J shed 4 bases, with 4 bases lying between them. The CDR3 consists of 12 residues. Per the germline V gene, CDR1 is SGHRS and CDR2 is YFSETQ. Here the CDR3 reads CASSLDGYGYTF. In nucleotides, the CDR3 is TGCGCCAGCAGCTTGGATGGCTATGGCTACACCTTC.

This chain connects TRBV10-1 to TRBJ2-1, with TRBD2 matching 10 bases. The CDR3 length is 16 residues. Germline CDR1 and CDR2: WNHNN and SYGVQD (reference sequence). The ends lost 0 bases at V and 4 bases at J; junction bases unmatched: 3. CDR3 region: CASSESVLAGYNEQFF. The CDR3 bases are TGCGCCAGCAGTGAGTCGGTACTAGCGGGATACAATGAGCAGTTCTTC.

Concerning this clone: Germline is not matched at one junction end, which may reflect a read error. The chain carries TRBV6-1 and TRBJ1-1, with 7 bases identical to TRBD1. Germline CDR1 and CDR2: MNHNS and SASEGT. The CDR3 runs to 11 residues. The CDR3 nucleotides are TGTGCCAGCAGTGAAGCCTCGGACAGGAAATTT. This translates into CASSEASDRKF.

The V call is TRBV5-6, the J call TRBJ2-7, with D unresolved. V gave up 0 bases and J gave up 2 bases, with 9 bases separating them. Germline loops: CDR1 SGHDT, CDR2 YYEEEE. The CDR3 sequence is 14 residues long. CDR3 bases: TGTGCCAGCAGCTTGGTAGGGCTTACCTACGAGCAGTACTTC. It is translated as CASSLVGLTYEQYF.

The chain employs TRBV5-1 and TRBJ2-1; D possibly uses TRBD1 or TRBD2 (6 bases each). Deletions cut 0 bases from V and 14 bases from J, with 15 bases between. CDR1 is SGHRS, CDR2 YFSETQ, per germline. The CDR3 consists of 13 residues. This CDR3 reads CASSLDNHREEFF. For the CDR3, the DNA is TGCGCCAGCAGCTTGGACAACCACAGGGAGGAGTTCTTC.

This sequence joins TRBV6-6 and TRBJ1-2; TRBD1 matches 10 bases. Germline CDR1 and CDR2: MNHNY and SVGAGI (reference sequence). The V gene end was trimmed by 6 bases and the J gene end by 0 bases; junction bases not matched to a gene: 7. CDR3 size: 16 residues. In DNA, the CDR3 is TGTGCCAGCAGCAACCGGGGACAGGGGACTAACTATGGCTACACCTTC. Protein: CASSNRGQGTNYGYTF.

The CDR3 is CASRGLSGREYEQYF. The DNA of the CDR3 is TGTGCCAGCAGAGGACTTAGCGGGCGCGAGTACGAGCAGTACTTC. V is TRBV2 and J is TRBJ2-7, with 7 nucleotides matching TRBD2. CDR3 size: 15 residues. Losses at the gene ends were 6 bases for V and 4 bases for J; bases not matched to a gene: 12. Germline V gene lookup returns CDR1 SNHLY and CDR2 FYNNEI.

The rearrangement uses TRBV2 and TRBJ2-1; the D gene is possibly TRBD2 (6 bases). V shed 4 bases and J shed 7 bases, with 11 bases lying between them. The CDR3 is 13 amino acids. Germline V gene sequence: CDR1 SNHLY, CDR2 FYNNEI. For the CDR3, the DNA is TGTGCCAGCAGTGTTGAGGGGAGGAATGAGCAGTTCTTC. It specifies CASSVEGRNEQFF.

The CDR3 loop reads CASGGGTDTQYF. The CDR3 coding sequence is TGTGCCAGCGGGGGGGGCACAGATACGCAGTATTTT. This sequence joins TRBV9 and TRBJ2-3; 7 positions agree with TRBD2. Losses at the gene ends were 7 bases for V and 1 base for J; bases not matched to a gene: 0. The CDR3 is 12 residues long. Germline V gene data show CDR1 as SGDLS and CDR2 as YYNGEE. The full variable domain, in which reference TRBV9 and TRBJ2-3 provide the parts outside the CDR3, is DSGVTQTPKHLITATGQRVTLRCSPRSGDLSVYWYQQSLDQGLQFLIQYYNGEERAKGNILERFSAQQFPDLHSELNLSSLELGDSALYFCASGGGTDTQYFGPGTRLTVL.

V usage is TRBV2 and J usage is TRBJ2-5; D may be TRBD1 or TRBD2 (5 bases each). The CDR3 length is 13 residues. The V gene lost 7 bases and the J gene lost 1 base, with 10 bases spanning the gap. Germline V lookup: CDR1 SNHLY, CDR2 FYNNEI. The CDR3 sequence is CASTRGLQETQYF. The CDR3 nucleotides are TGTGCCAGCACGAGGGGCCTCCAAGAGACCCAGTACTTC.

The CDR3 region is CASSLDAVASDGYTF. CDR3 coding DNA: TGTGCCAGCAGCTTAGATGCAGTGGCTAGCGATGGCTACACCTTC. The rearrangement joins TRBV7-9 to TRBJ1-2; D is uncertain. Germline values: CDR1 SEHNR, CDR2 FQNEAQ (reference sequence). This CDR3 contains 15 residues. Trimming left V 1 base short and J 6 bases short, with 15 bases between.

There are a few counts of this clone. The J gene is TRBJ1-1, the V gene TRBV29-1, with D hard to call. Germline CDR1 and CDR2: SQVTM and ANQGSEA. Trimming stripped 1 base from V and 11 bases from J, with 8 bases between. This CDR3 spans 10 amino acids. The CDR3 nucleotides read TGCAGCGTTGAAGCCACGGCCGCTTTCTTT. Protein: CSVEATAAFF.

The chain carries TRBV2 and TRBJ2-3; D possibly corresponds to TRBD1 (6 bases). Germline CDR1 SNHLY, CDR2 FYNNEI. Trimming pared 6 bases from V and 4 bases from J, leaving 14 bases between. The CDR3 spans 14 residues. CDR3 protein: CASRAGDPADTQYF. CDR3 nucleotides: TGTGCCAGCAGGGCAGGGGATCCGGCAGATACGCAGTATTTT.

This clone showed up just a few times. J is TRBJ1-6 and V is TRBV9; D ambiguous. With 0 bases removed from V and 8 bases from J, the gap between germline ends came to 6 bases. Germline V lookup: CDR1 SGDLS, CDR2 YYNGEE. The CDR3 has 13 amino acids. The DNA for the CDR3 is TGTGCCAGCAGCGTAGGGGGTGATTCACCCCTCCACTTT. This encodes CASSVGGDSPLHF.

V is TRBV4-1 and J is TRBJ1-1; D is unresolved. The CDR3 covers 13 residues. The ends were cut back, 0 bases at V and 6 bases at J, with 8 bases in the middle. Germline lookup yields CDR1 MGHRA and CDR2 YSYEKL. CDR3 region: CASSQERRAEAFF. CDR3 bases: TGCGCCAGCAGCCAAGAACGGAGAGCTGAAGCTTTCTTT.